This T cell receptor beta chain appears in the sequencing data of a study of cytomegalovirus exposure and HLA in healthy donors. Study-level points and caveats: The records held CMV serostatus as the only immune exposure information. Analysis was performed later, and it showed HLA-associated TCR beta chains to be more clonally expanded than equally common others. Later analysis associated a missense DCLRE1C variant with TCR beta V- and J-gene trimming. Later work associated fewer than 20,000 TCR beta sequences with HLA alleles at 0.05 false discovery rate.

The V end lost 4 bases, the J end lost 6 bases, and 23 bases lay between the germline ends. There are 16 residues in the CDR3. Per germline, CDR1 SGHRS and CDR2 YFSETQ. This clone was picked up a small number of times. Its specificity is unknown. The PCR was carried out with 60 Vbeta primers and 13 Jbeta primers. Profiled with immunoSEQ multiplex PCR; TCRdb holds only in-frame clones, not every one. The sample lists more than 80,000 clones, 55% to 75% seen once, with roughly 3.2% in the top ten. The TCR sequence derives from a man aged 55-75 years in good health and CMV-seronegative. Sequenced input: PBMCs. The chain is built from TRBV5-1 and TRBJ2-7, with a possible D match to TRBD2 (5 bases). In DNA form, the CDR3 reads TGCGCCAGCAGCCCCCCTCTGTGGACTCGGGCGAGCGAGCAGTACTTC. Translating it yields CASSPPLWTRASEQYF.